This T cell receptor (beta chain) was retrieved from a study of shared clonotypes between healthy human individuals. Findings of the study overall: In general, naive subsets displayed greater estimated richness than memory subsets did. Sampling included only blood; tissue repertoires likely differ.

With regard to this clone: What it binds is unknown.

CDR1 SGHDN and CDR2 FVKESK come from the germline V gene. J gave up 2 bases and V 1 base, and 5 bases lay outside the gene matches. This CDR3 contains 17 residues. Assay execution took place at the deep level. Some 30,000 T cell genomes, or around 180 ng DNA, went into the sorted-subset replicate PCRs. Sequencing used immunoSEQ multiplex PCR; TCRdb keeps in-frame clones, though not all of them. This repertoire shows over a million clones, about 96% found once; its top ten account for approximately 1.2%. The source is a young man in good health. Specimen: naive CD4+ T cells sorted from blood. Subset denoted: CD45RA+ positively selected. The V and J genes are TRBV14 and TRBJ2-7; TRBD2 matches 13 bases. The CDR3 region has the DNA TGTGCCAGCAGCCAAGGGAGAGGACTAGCGGGAGCCTACGAGCAGTACTTC. It specifies CASSQGRGLAGAYEQYF.